This TCR beta chain was sequenced during a study of T cell clonotyping in hematopoietic cell transplantation. Findings and caveats of the study: At the given depth, recipient repertoires were over 95% de novo clonotypes. After transplant, recipient diversity fell while pathologically expanded clonotypes grew through day 180. Cells were unsorted, so CD4 and CD8 contributions were not separated.

Turning to this clone: Its specificity is not known.

The repertoire was sequenced with immunoSEQ multiplex PCR; TCRdb's copy has only in-frame clones and lacks some. Among over 35,000 clones, about 87% were seen once, and the ten largest hold under 2%. Germline loops: CDR1 MNHEY, CDR2 SVGAGI. CDR3 length equals 11 residues. V shed 5 bases and J shed 6 bases, with 7 bases lying between them. The clonotype originates from a woman in her forties in good health. Some clones in this sample may be carry-over from other donors' samples. Material for sequencing was peripheral blood mononuclear cells. The chain uses TRBV6-5 and TRBJ1-1; D is uncertain. The CDR3 DNA follows: TGTGCCAGCAGTCGGAGGTCTGAAGCTTTCTTT. It specifies CASSRRSEAFF.